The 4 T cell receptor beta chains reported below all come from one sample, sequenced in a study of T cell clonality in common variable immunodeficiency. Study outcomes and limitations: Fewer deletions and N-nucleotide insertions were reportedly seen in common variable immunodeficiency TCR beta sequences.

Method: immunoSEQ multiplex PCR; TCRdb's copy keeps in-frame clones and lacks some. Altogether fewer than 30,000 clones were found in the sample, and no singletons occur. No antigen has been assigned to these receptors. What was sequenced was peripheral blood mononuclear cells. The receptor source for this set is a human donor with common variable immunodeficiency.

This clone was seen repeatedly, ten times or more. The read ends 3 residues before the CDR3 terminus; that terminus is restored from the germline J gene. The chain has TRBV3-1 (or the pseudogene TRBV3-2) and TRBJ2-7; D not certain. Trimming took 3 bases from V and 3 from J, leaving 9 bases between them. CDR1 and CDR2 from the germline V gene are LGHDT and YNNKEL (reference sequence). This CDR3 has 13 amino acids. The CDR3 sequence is CASSQYTGYEQYF. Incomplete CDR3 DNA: TGTGCCAGCAGCCAGTATACCGGCTACGAG.

CDR3 DNA (partial): TGTGCCAGCAGGGAAAGTCGAGGACAGTTATCTAATGAAAAA. Its protein is CASRESRGQLSNEK. The whole CDR3 reads CASRESRGQLSNEKLFF. The chain is built from TRBV2 and TRBJ1-4; D is perhaps TRBD1 (6 bases). The CDR3 end lies 3 residues beyond the end of the read and is filled in from the germline J gene. Germline assignment: CDR1 SNHLY and CDR2 FYNNEI. Trimming cost V 6 bases and J 3 bases, with 20 bases left between them. This CDR3 is 17 amino acids long.

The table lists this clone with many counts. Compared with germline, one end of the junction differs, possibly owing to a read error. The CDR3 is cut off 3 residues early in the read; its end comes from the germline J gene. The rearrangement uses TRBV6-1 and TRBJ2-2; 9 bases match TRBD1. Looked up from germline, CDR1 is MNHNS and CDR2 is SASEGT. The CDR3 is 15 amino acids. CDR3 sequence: CASIEQGAHTGELFF. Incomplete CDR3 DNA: TGTGCCAGCATTGAACAGGGGGCGCACACCGGGGAG.

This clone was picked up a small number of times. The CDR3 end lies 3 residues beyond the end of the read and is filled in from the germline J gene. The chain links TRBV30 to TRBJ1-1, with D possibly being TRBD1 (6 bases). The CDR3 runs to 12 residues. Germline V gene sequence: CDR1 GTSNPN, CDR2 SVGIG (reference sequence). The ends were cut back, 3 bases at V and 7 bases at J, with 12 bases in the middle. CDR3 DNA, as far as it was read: TGTGCCTGGAGAGAAAACAGGGATGAA. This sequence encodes CAWRENRDE. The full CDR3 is CAWRENRDEAFF.